One sample yielded the 6 T cell receptor beta chains listed below, sequenced in a study of T cells expressing NK-cell markers. TCRdb re-analyzed the 5' RACE reads; it lists each CDR3 protein once, without DNA. This sample's table reports about 150,000 distinct CDR3 sequences. The specimen sequenced was blood T cells: a sorted CD56 or NKG2C T cell subset, CD4+ or CD8+ T cells, or bulk PBMC T cells (not recorded which). The source is a woman aged 50 to 60 in good health.

This sequence joins TRBV7-2 and TRBJ2-3. CDR1 SGHTA and CDR2 FQGNSA come from the germline V gene. This CDR3 contains 14 residues. CDR3 sequence: CASRRPMGTDTQYF.

The CDR3 loop is CASGLGLAEYNEQFF. The J gene is TRBJ2-1, the V gene TRBV12-5; TCRdb's D call, TRBD2, is unchecked because there is no DNA. Germline CDR1 reads LGHNT; CDR2 reads FRNRAP. The CDR3 spans 15 residues.

V gene TRBV20-1 combines with J gene TRBJ1-1; the D gene TCRdb calls, TRBD1, cannot be checked with no DNA. Germline lookup yields CDR1 DFQATT and CDR2 SNEGSKA (reference sequence). The CDR3 has 16 amino acids. CDR3 loop: CSASQLGGPGDTEAFF.

The chain employs TRBV5-1 and TRBJ2-7. The CDR3 length is 15 residues. CDR1 and CDR2 from the germline V gene are SGHRS and YFSETQ. CDR3 loop: CASSLRLDSSYEQYF.

The chain employs TRBV6-5 and TRBJ2-3; TCRdb indicates TRBD1, and absent DNA this call remains unverified. The CDR3 sequence is 14 residues long. Germline assignment: CDR1 MNHEY and CDR2 SVGAGI. CDR3 in amino acids: CASSPGLSTDTQYF.

The rearrangement links TRBV6-2 or TRBV6-3 to TRBJ2-6. Germline V gene lookup returns CDR1 MNHEY and CDR2 SVGEGT. The length of the CDR3 is 16 residues. The CDR3 loop is CASSYAFSSGANVLTF.